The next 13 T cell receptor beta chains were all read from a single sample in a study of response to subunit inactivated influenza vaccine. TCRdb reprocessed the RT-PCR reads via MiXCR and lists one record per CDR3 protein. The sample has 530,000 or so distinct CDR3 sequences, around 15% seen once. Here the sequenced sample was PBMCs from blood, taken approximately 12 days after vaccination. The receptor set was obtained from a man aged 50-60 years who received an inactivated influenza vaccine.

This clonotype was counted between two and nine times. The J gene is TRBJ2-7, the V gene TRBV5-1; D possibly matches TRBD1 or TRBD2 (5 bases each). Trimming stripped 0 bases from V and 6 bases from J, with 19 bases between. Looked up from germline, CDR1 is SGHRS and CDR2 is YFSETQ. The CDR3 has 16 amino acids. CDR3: CASSLDGGLERGEQYF. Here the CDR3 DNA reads TGCGCCAGCAGCTTGGATGGGGGTTTGGAGAGGGGCGAGCAGTACTTC.

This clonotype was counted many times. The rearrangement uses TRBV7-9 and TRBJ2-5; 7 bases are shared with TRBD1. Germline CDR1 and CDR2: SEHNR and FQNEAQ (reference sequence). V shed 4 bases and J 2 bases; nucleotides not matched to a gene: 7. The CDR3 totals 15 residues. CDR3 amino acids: CASSSQPRGQETQYF. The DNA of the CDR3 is TGTGCCAGCAGCTCCCAACCCAGGGGGCAAGAGACCCAGTACTTC.

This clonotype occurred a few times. DNA for the CDR3: TGCAGTGCTAGCGGGGGGACAGGGGTCAATCAGCCCCAGCATTTT. It yields the protein CSASGGTGVNQPQHF. The chain links TRBV20-1 to TRBJ1-5; 10 nucleotides agree with TRBD1. Trimming took 3 bases from V and 3 from J; bases not matched to a gene: 5. From germline, CDR1 is DFQATT and CDR2 SNEGSKA (reference sequence). The CDR3 spans 15 residues.

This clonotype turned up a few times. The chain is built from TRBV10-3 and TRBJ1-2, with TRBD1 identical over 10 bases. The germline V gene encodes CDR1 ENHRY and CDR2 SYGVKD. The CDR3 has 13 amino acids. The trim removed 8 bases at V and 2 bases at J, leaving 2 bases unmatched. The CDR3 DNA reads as TGTGCCATCTCGGACAGGGGGAACTATGGCTACACCTTC. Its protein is CAISDRGNYGYTF.

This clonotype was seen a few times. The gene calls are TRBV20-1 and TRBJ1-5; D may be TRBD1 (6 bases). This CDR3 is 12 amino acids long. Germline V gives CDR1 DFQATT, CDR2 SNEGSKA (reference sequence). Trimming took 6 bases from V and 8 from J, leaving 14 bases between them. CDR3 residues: CSAGDRSEPQHF. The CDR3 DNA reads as TGCAGTGCCGGTGACAGGTCTGAGCCCCAGCATTTT.

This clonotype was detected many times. In nucleotides, the CDR3 is TGTGCCAGCATACTAGCGGGAGGGCATACGCAGTATTTT. Amino acid sequence: CASILAGGHTQYF. This chain joins TRBV28 and TRBJ2-3; 13 positions match TRBD2. Germline lookup yields CDR1 MDHEN and CDR2 SYDVKM. The CDR3 is made up of 13 amino acids. The V segment lost 7 bases and the J segment 7 bases; nucleotides outside the gene matches: 2.

Here the CDR3 reads CASSQLPTGVTEAFF. The CDR3 nucleotides read TGCGCCAGCAGCCAGTTACCCACAGGGGTCACAGAAGCTTTCTTT. The V call is TRBV4-1, the J call TRBJ1-1, with TRBD1 matching over 7 bases. Germline V gene data show CDR1 as MGHRA and CDR2 as YSYEKL. The CDR3 sequence is 15 residues long. V was pared by 3 bases and J by 8 bases, with 12 bases of the junction left unmatched.

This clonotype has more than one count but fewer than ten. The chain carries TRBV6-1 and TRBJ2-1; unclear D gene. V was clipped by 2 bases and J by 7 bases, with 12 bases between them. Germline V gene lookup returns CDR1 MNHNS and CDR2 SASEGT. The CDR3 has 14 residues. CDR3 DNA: TGTGCCAGCAGTGAAATTTGGCGGCGTAATGAGCAGTTCTTC. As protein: CASSEIWRRNEQFF.

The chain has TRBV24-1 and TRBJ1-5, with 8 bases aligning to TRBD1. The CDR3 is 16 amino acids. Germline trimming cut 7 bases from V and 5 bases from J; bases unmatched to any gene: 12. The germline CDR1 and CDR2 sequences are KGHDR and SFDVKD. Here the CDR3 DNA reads TGTGCCACCAGCCCAGCCGGACAGGGTAACGATCAGCCCCAGCATTTT. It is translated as CATSPAGQGNDQPQHF.

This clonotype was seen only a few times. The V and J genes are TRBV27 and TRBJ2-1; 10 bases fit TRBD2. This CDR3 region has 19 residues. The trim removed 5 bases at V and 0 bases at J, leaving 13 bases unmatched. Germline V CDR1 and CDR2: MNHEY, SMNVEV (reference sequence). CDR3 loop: CASSTHSGGSRGSYNEQFF. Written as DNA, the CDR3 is TGTGCCAGCAGTACACATAGCGGGGGGTCTCGAGGCTCCTACAATGAGCAGTTCTTC.

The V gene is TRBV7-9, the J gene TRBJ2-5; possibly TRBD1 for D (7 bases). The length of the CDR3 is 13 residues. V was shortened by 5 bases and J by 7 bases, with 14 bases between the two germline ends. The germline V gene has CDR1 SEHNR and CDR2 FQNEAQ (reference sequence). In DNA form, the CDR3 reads TGTGCCAGCAGCCCTCAGGGGGGTTGGACCCAGTACTTC. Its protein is CASSPQGGWTQYF.

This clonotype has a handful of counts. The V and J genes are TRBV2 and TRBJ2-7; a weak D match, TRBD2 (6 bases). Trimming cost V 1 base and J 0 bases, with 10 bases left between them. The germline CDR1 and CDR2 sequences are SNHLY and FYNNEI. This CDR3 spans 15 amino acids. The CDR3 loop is CASSEGVGGSYEQYF. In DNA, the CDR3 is TGTGCCAGCAGTGAAGGCGTCGGGGGCTCCTACGAGCAGTACTTC.

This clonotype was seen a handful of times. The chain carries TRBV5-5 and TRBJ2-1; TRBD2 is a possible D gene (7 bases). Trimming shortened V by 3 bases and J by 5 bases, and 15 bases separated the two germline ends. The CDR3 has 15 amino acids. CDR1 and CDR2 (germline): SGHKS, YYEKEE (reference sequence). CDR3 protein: CASSSVGGRNNEQFF. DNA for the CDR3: TGTGCCAGCAGCTCGGTCGGGGGGCGAAACAATGAGCAGTTCTTC.